This T cell receptor (beta chain) was recorded in a study of cytomegalovirus exposure and HLA in healthy donors. Findings of the study overall: Among the CMV-associated chains, three were confirmed in vitro as specific for CMV antigens. The study found most TCR sequences rare, yet found some public TCRs in many donors.

The donors were members of the roughly 120-subject validation cohort (separate from the roughly 700-subject first cohort). This clone was counted only a few times. What it binds is not known. This CDR3 has 15 residues. Germline loops: CDR1 MDHEN, CDR2 SYDVKM. J gave up 5 bases and V 3 bases, and 6 bases lay outside the gene matches. Method: immunoSEQ multiplex PCR; TCRdb's copy keeps in-frame clones and lacks some. The sample includes 280,000 or so clones, approximately 88% seen only once; the top ten take approximately 0.94%. The J gene is TRBJ2-1, the V gene TRBV28, with 8 bases lining up with TRBD2. Sample: PBMCs. This sequence was found in a woman aged 18-29 years in good health and CMV-seronegative. In nucleotides, the CDR3 is TGTGCCAGCAGTTTTGGGAAGCGGGGGAACAATGAGCAGTTCTTC. It encodes CASSFGKRGNNEQFF.